The 5 T cell receptor beta chains listed next were all sequenced from one sample in a study of blood T cell repertoires in COVID-19. The repertoire was sequenced with immunoSEQ multiplex PCR; TCRdb's copy has only in-frame clones and lacks some. The table lists roughly 100,000 clones, roughly 72% of them singletons. Sample: peripheral blood. The receptors here all came from a man aged 65-85 years with acute or convalescent COVID-19.

Here the CDR3 reads CASNTGAGELFF. The CDR3 bases are TGTGCCAGCAATACGGGGGCCGGGGAGCTGTTTTTT. The rearrangement links TRBV2 to TRBJ2-2, with a tentative D call TRBD2 (6 bases). CDR1 is SNHLY and CDR2 is FYNNEI in the germline V gene. This CDR3 is 12 amino acids long. Trimming cost V 7 bases and J 6 bases, with 9 bases left between them. Filled out from reference TRBV2 and TRBJ2-2, the complete variable domain reads EPEVTQTPSHQVTQMGQEVILRCVPISNHLYFYWYRQILGQKVEFLVSFYNNEISEKSEIFDDQFSVERPDGSNFTLKIRSTKLEDSAMYFCASNTGAGELFFGEGSRLTVL.

V gene TRBV18 combines with J gene TRBJ1-1; the D gene is possibly TRBD1 (5 bases). Germline CDR1 reads KGHSH; CDR2 reads LQKENI. The CDR3 runs 14 residues. V lost 3 bases and J lost 6, with 14 bases in between. The CDR3 loop reads CASSPQGGNAEAFF. The CDR3 DNA is TGTGCCAGCTCACCTCAGGGTGGCAACGCTGAAGCTTTCTTT.

Only one count was recorded for this clone. The genes are TRBV4-2 and TRBJ1-4, with TRBD1 matching over 10 bases. Germline CDR1 LGHNA, CDR2 YNFKEQ. The CDR3 consists of 16 residues. Trimming at V came to 0 bases and at J to 8 bases, leaving 6 bases not matched to a gene. The CDR3 sequence: CASSQDPGQGSEKLFF. The CDR3 DNA sequence: TGTGCCAGCAGCCAAGATCCGGGACAGGGGAGCGAAAAACTGTTTTTT.

The chain has TRBV30 and TRBJ2-1, with a tentative D call TRBD2 (5 bases). The germline CDR1 and CDR2 sequences are GTSNPN and SVGIG (reference sequence). This CDR3 spans 16 amino acids. The V gene lost 1 base and the J gene lost 0 bases, with 13 bases spanning the gap. The CDR3 spells CAWSAYGSSSYNEQFF. The CDR3 DNA reads as TGTGCCTGGAGTGCCTATGGGAGTAGCTCCTACAATGAGCAGTTCTTC.

CDR3 residues: CASSGPRDRDSPLHF. The CDR3 DNA follows: TGTGCCAGCAGCGGCCCCCGGGACAGGGATTCACCCCTCCACTTT. The gene calls are TRBV7-9 and TRBJ1-6, with 9 bases identical to TRBD1. Trimming cost V 5 bases and J 8 bases; bases outside gene matches: 7. Germline CDR1 reads SEHNR; CDR2 reads FQNEAQ (reference sequence). The CDR3 is made up of 15 amino acids.